Listed below are T cell receptor beta chains from one sample, sequenced in a study of T cell responses to AZD1222 COVID-19 vaccine. The method was immunoSEQ multiplex PCR; TCRdb's version includes in-frame clones alone and lacks a portion of them. The table has around 140,000 clones, approximately 91% seen once; the top ten hold approximately 3.6%. This specimen consisted of peripheral blood, obtained 28 days after the second AZD1222 dose. All receptors derive from an adult who received the AZD1222 COVID-19 vaccine. CDR3s include the opening cysteine and the closing phenylalanine or tryptophan. A D gene is named only where the DNA matches it firmly. Clone size is stated in some rows and not others, as once, few, many or a class when expanded.

v_gene: TRBV6-5; j_gene: TRBJ2-5; abundance: -; d_gene: -; CDR3nt: TGTGCCAGCAGTCGGGCCGGACAAGAGACCCAGTACTTC; CDR3aa: CASSRAGQETQYF
v_gene: TRBV18; j_gene: TRBJ2-7; abundance: -; d_gene: TRBD2; CDR3nt: TGTGCCAGCTCCGGACTAGCGGGAGACGAGCAGTACTTC; CDR3aa: CASSGLAGDEQYF
v_gene: TRBV6-5; j_gene: TRBJ1-5; abundance: once; d_gene: -; CDR3nt: TGTGCCAGCAAGGACGGAGATCAGCCCCAGCATTTT; CDR3aa: CASKDGDQPQHF
v_gene: TRBV27; j_gene: TRBJ2-7; abundance: -; d_gene: -; CDR3nt: TGTGCCAGCAGGGCCCTCGCAGGTCCCTACGAGCAGTACTTC; CDR3aa: CASRALAGPYEQYF
v_gene: TRBV6-2/TRBV6-3; j_gene: TRBJ1-5; abundance: once; d_gene: -; CDR3nt: TGTGCCAGCAGTAAACCGCGGGCCACGGGGCAGCCCCAGCATTTT; CDR3aa: CASSKPRATGQPQHF
v_gene: TRBV5-1; j_gene: TRBJ1-3; abundance: -; d_gene: TRBD1; CDR3nt: TGCGCCAGCAGCCGAGCCCTGACAGGGGCTGGAAACACCATATATTTT; CDR3aa: CASSRALTGAGNTIYF
v_gene: TRBV19; j_gene: TRBJ1-1; abundance: -; d_gene: -; CDR3nt: TGTGCCAGTAGTCAACAGGGTCCCATGAACACTGAAGCTTTCTTT; CDR3aa: CASSQQGPMNTEAFF
v_gene: TRBV5-8; j_gene: TRBJ2-7; abundance: -; d_gene: -; CDR3nt: TGTGCCAGCACCTTGGGGGTGACAGGGGACTACGGGGAGCAGTACTTC; CDR3aa: CASTLGVTGDYGEQYF
v_gene: TRBV5-1; j_gene: TRBJ2-2; abundance: -; d_gene: -; CDR3nt: TGCGCCAGCAGCCCGTTTTCAGTTCCAACAAGCACCGGGGAGCTGTTTTTT; CDR3aa: CASSPFSVPTSTGELFF
v_gene: TRBV19; j_gene: TRBJ1-2; abundance: -; d_gene: TRBD1; CDR3nt: TGTGCCAGTATAGGGACAGATCATGGCTACACCTTC; CDR3aa: CASIGTDHGYTF
v_gene: TRBV12-2; j_gene: TRBJ1-4; abundance: -; d_gene: -; CDR3nt: TGTGCAAGTCGCATCCAGACGGCCTCAGAAAAACTGTTTTTT; CDR3aa: CASRIQTASEKLFF
v_gene: TRBV29-1; j_gene: TRBJ1-2; abundance: -; d_gene: -; CDR3nt: TGCAGCGCCTTCACCCGCGACAGACCGGACGCGGAGCAAAACTATGGCTACACCTTC; CDR3aa: CSAFTRDRPDAEQNYGYTF
v_gene: TRBV4-3; j_gene: TRBJ1-2; abundance: -; d_gene: TRBD1; CDR3nt: TGCGCCAGCAGCCCGGGACAGCATTATGGCTACACCTTC; CDR3aa: CASSPGQHYGYTF
v_gene: TRBV9; j_gene: TRBJ2-3; abundance: -; d_gene: -; CDR3nt: TGTGCCAGCAGCGTAGCAGGCGCAGATACGCAGTATTTT; CDR3aa: CASSVAGADTQYF
v_gene: TRBV30; j_gene: TRBJ2-1; abundance: -; d_gene: -; CDR3nt: TGTGCCTGGAGGATCAACAATGAGCAGTTCTTC; CDR3aa: CAWRINNEQFF
v_gene: TRBV11-3; j_gene: TRBJ2-2; abundance: -; d_gene: TRBD2; CDR3nt: TGTGCCAGCAGCTTCGGCCGGGGGGGTGTGAACACCGGGGAGCTGTTTTTT; CDR3aa: CASSFGRGGVNTGELFF
v_gene: TRBV6-2/TRBV6-3; j_gene: TRBJ2-2; abundance: -; d_gene: TRBD1; CDR3nt: TGTGCCAGCAGTTACCCCCAGGGGGCTAACACCGGGGAGCTGTTTTTT; CDR3aa: CASSYPQGANTGELFF
v_gene: TRBV4-1; j_gene: TRBJ1-4; abundance: -; d_gene: TRBD1; CDR3nt: TGCGCCAGCAGCCAACCCCGGGACAGGGGTAATCAACTGTTTTTT; CDR3aa: CASSQPRDRGNQLFF
v_gene: TRBV9; j_gene: TRBJ2-2; abundance: few; d_gene: -; CDR3nt: TGTGCCAGCAGCGTAGACGCCGGTTGGAGGGGTACCGGGGAGCTGTTTTTT; CDR3aa: CASSVDAGWRGTGELFF
v_gene: TRBV7-7; j_gene: TRBJ1-2; abundance: -; d_gene: -; CDR3nt: TGTGCCAGCAGCTTAGGGCAGACGCTTTATGGCTACACCTTC; CDR3aa: CASSLGQTLYGYTF
v_gene: TRBV30; j_gene: TRBJ2-1; abundance: -; d_gene: TRBD2; CDR3nt: TGTGCCTGGACCACAGGGGCTAGCGGGACCTACAATGAGCAGTTCTTC; CDR3aa: CAWTTGASGTYNEQFF
v_gene: TRBV14; j_gene: TRBJ2-7; abundance: -; d_gene: -; CDR3nt: TGTGCCAGCAGCCAAAGTCCGGCAGGGCTTACCGTCTACGAGCAGTACTTC; CDR3aa: CASSQSPAGLTVYEQYF
v_gene: TRBV4-1; j_gene: TRBJ2-7; abundance: -; d_gene: -; CDR3nt: TGCGCCAGCAGCCGAACTACAGGGCCCTACGAGCAGTACTTC; CDR3aa: CASSRTTGPYEQYF